This T cell receptor beta chain came from a study of blood T cell repertoires in COVID-19. Sequencing used immunoSEQ multiplex PCR; TCRdb keeps in-frame clones, though not all of them. The data hold about 220,000 clones, with around 89% observed a single time. V was clipped by 4 bases and J by 5 bases, with 26 bases between them. CDR1 is LNHDA and CDR2 is SQIVND in the germline V gene (reference sequence). This CDR3 comprises 18 residues. Each participant's cohort was designated according to participant-reported clinical history. The source material was PBMCs or T cells enriched from blood (not recorded which). The rearrangement joins TRBV19 to TRBJ2-5; a possible D gene is TRBD2 (6 bases). The receptor was isolated from a man aged 30 to 39 who had been exposed to COVID-19. The CDR3 is CASSNPLAGPTSLETQYF. The CDR3 nucleotides are TGTGCCAGTAGTAACCCCTTGGCGGGGCCGACCAGCCTCGAGACCCAGTACTTC.